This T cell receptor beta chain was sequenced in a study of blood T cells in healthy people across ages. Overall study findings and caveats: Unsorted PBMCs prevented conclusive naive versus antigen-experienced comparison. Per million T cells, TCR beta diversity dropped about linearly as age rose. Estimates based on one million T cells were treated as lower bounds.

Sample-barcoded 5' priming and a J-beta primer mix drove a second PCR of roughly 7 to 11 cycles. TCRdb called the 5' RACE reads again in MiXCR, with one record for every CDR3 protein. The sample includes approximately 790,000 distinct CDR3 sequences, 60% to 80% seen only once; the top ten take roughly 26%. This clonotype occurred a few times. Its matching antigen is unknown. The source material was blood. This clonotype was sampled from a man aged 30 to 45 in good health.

The CDR3 DNA reads as TGTGCCAGCAGTTTTCCGGGGGCTGAAGCTTTCTTT. Protein sequence: CASSFPGAEAFF. The gene calls are TRBV12-3 or TRBV12-4 and TRBJ1-1; perhaps TRBD1 as D (5 bases). The CDR3 length is 12 residues. V was pared by 3 bases and J by 6 bases, with 8 bases between.